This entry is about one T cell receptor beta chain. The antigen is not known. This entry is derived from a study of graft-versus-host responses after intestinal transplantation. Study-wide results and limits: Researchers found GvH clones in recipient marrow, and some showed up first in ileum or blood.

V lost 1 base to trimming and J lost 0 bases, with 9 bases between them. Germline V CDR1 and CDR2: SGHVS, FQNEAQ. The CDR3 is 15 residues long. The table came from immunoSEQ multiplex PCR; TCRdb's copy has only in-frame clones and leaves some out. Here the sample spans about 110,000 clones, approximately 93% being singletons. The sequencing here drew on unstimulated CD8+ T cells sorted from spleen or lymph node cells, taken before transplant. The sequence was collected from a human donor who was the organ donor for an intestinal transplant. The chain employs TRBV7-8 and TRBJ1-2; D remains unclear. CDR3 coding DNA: TGTGCCAGCAGCTTAGGAGGGTACTCTAACTATGGCTACACCTTC. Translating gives CASSLGGYSNYGYTF.